This T cell receptor beta chain was sequenced for a study of T cell repertoires and Cas9 in healthy adults. Study at large: CD4 and CD8 compartments: SpCas9-reactive T cells profiled for potency, cytotoxicity, lineage.

Germline V gene sequence: CDR1 LNHDA, CDR2 SQIVND (reference sequence). The CDR3 totals 13 residues. V lost 6 bases, J lost 2 bases, and 10 bases lay in between. This table comes from immunoSEQ multiplex PCR, and its TCRdb copy is limited to in-frame clones, with some not included. This table holds 20,000 to 25,000 clones, more than 80% found once. About this clone: Antigen specificity is unknown.

Study-level points and caveats: In vitro, SpCas9-reactive Tregs were reported to curb effector T cell proliferation and function.

This sequence joins TRBV19 and TRBJ1-1; D perhaps matches TRBD1 (6 bases). The sequencing sample was made of CD4+ effector T cells (CD127+, CD25-, CD137-, CD154-) from PBMCs; culture status not recorded. This TCR derives from a human donor in good health. The CDR3 spells CASSDRLNTEAFF. The CDR3 DNA is TGTGCCAGTAGCGACAGGTTAAACACTGAAGCTTTCTTT. The complete variable domain, with remaining parts taken from reference TRBV19 and TRBJ1-1, reads DGGITQSPKYLFRKEGQNVTLSCEQNLNHDAMYWYRQDPGQGLRLIYYSQIVNDFQKGDIAEGYSVSREKKESFPLTVTSAQKNPTAFYLCASSDRLNTEAFFGQGTRLTVV.